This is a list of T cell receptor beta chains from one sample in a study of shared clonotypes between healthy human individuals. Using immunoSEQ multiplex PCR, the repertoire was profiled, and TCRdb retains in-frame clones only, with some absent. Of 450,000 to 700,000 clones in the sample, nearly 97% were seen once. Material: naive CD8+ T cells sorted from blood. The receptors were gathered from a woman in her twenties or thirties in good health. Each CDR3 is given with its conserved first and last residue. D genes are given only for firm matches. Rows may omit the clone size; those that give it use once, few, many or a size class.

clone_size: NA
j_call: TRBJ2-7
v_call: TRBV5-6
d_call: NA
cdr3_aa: CASSFGGSYEQYF
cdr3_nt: TGTGCCAGCAGCTTCGGCGGCTCCTACGAGCAGTACTTC

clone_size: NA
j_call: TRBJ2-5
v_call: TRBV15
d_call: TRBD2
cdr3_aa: CATSRRPGLVFGTQYF
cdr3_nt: TGTGCCACCAGCAGACGACCGGGACTAGTATTCGGGACCCAGTACTTC

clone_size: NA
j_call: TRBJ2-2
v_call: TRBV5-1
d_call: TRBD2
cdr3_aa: CASSVRGSNTGELFF
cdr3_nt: TGCGCCAGCAGCGTGCGGGGGTCGAACACCGGGGAGCTGTTTTTT

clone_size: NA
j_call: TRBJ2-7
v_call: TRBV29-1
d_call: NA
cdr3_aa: CSVGGAGYEQYF
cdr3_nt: TGCAGCGTTGGCGGAGCCGGCTACGAGCAGTACTTC

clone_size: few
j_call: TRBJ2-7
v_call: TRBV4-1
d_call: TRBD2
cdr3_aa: CASSHGTSGNYEQYF
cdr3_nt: TGCGCCAGCAGCCACGGGACTAGCGGGAACTACGAGCAGTACTTC

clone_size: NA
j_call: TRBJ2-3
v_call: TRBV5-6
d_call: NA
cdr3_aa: CASSFSTSTDTQYF
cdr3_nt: TGTGCCAGCAGCTTTTCCACTAGCACAGATACGCAGTATTTT

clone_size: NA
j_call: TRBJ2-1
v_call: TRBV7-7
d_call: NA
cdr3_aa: CASSLARGGINEQFF
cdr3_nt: TGTGCCAGCAGCTTAGCGCGGGGCGGGATCAATGAGCAGTTCTTC

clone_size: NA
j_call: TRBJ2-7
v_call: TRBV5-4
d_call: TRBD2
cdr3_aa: CASRPSGSPYEQYF
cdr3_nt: TGTGCCAGCAGACCTAGCGGGAGTCCCTACGAGCAGTACTTC

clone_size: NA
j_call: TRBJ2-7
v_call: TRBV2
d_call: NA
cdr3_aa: CASRDSGYEQYF
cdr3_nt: TGTGCCAGCAGGGATAGTGGGTACGAGCAGTACTTC

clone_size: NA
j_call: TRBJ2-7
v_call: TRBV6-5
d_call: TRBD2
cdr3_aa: CASSPQGLAVYEQYF
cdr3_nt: TGTGCCAGCAGTCCCCAGGGACTAGCGGTATACGAGCAGTACTTC

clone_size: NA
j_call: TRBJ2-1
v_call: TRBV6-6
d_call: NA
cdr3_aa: CASSYGPVSSYNEQFF
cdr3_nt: TGTGCCAGCAGTTACGGCCCGGTCAGCTCCTACAATGAGCAGTTCTTC

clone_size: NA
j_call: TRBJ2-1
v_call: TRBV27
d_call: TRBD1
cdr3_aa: CASSITGGPVMEQFF
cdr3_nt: TGTGCCAGCAGTATAACAGGGGGCCCGGTTATGGAGCAGTTCTTC

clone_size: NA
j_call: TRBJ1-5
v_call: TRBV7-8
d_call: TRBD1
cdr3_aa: CASSNRGKPQHF
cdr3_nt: TGTGCCAGCAGCAACAGGGGAAAGCCCCAGCATTTT

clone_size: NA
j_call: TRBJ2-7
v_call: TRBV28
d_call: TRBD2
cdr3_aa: CASSFVAGGPYEQYF
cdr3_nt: TGTGCCAGCAGTTTCGTAGCGGGAGGGCCTTACGAGCAGTACTTC

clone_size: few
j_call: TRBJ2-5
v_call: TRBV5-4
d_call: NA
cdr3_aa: CASSLETQETQYF
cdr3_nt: TGTGCCAGCAGCTTGGAGACTCAAGAGACCCAGTACTTC

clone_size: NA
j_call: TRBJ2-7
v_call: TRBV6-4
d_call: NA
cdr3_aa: CASSDPLGAVNYEQYF
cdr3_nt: TGTGCCAGCAGTGACCCTTTAGGAGCAGTTAACTACGAGCAGTACTTC

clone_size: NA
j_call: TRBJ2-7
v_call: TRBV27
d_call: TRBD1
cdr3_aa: CASSSGGTYEQYF
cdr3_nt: TGTGCCAGCAGTTCAGGGGGAACCTACGAGCAGTACTTC

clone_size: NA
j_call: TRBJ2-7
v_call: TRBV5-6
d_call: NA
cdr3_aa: CASSLGRASYEQYF
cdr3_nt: TGTGCCAGCAGCCTCGGACGAGCCTCCTACGAGCAGTACTTC

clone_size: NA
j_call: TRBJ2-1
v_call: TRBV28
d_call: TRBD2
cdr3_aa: CASSSKGLTYNEKQFF
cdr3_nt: TGTGCCAGCAGTTCGAAGGGACTAACCTACAATGAAAAGCAGTTCTTC

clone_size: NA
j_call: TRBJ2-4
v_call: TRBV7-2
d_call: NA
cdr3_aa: CASPMRAKNIQYF
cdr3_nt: TGTGCCAGTCCCATGAGGGCCAAAAACATTCAGTACTTC

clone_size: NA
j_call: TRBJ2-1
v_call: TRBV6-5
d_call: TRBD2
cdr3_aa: CASSPGLPPGEQFF
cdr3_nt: TGTGCCAGCAGCCCGGGACTACCTCCGGGTGAGCAGTTCTTC

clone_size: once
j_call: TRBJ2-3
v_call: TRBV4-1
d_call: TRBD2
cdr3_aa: CASSLLAGLNADTQYF
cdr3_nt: TGCGCCAGCAGCCTCCTAGCGGGGCTAAACGCAGATACGCAGTATTTT

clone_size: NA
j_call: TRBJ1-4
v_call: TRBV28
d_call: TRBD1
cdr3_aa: CASSRDRVNEKLFF
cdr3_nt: TGTGCCAGCAGTAGAGACAGGGTGAATGAAAAACTGTTTTTT

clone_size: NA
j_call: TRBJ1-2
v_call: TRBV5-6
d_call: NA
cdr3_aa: CASSLDQQGNYGYTF
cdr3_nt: TGTGCCAGCAGCTTGGACCAACAGGGAAACTATGGCTACACCTTC

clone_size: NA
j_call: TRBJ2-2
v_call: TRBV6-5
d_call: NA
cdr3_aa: CASTRMGHTGELFF
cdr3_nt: TGTGCCAGCACTCGCATGGGGCACACCGGGGAGCTGTTTTTT

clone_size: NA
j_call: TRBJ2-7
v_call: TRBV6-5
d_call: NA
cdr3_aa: CASSYSTESYEQYF
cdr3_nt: TGTGCCAGCAGTTACTCGACTGAGTCCTACGAGCAGTACTTC